Described below is a single TCR beta chain sequence and its context. The antigen is unknown. This sample is part of a study of T cells after yellow fever vaccination. Study outcomes and limitations: Reappearing after the booster were most of the clones from primary vaccination (roughly 96% CD4, 70% to 90% CD8).

Germline CDR1 is SQVTM and CDR2 is ANQGSEA. Trimming removed 3 bases from V and 1 base from J, with 13 bases in between. This CDR3 spans 15 amino acids. It was through 5'RACE template switching that TCR cDNA was made, with a universal primer site and UMIs added. TCRdb analysed the 5' RACE reads with MiXCR anew, one entry per CDR3 protein. The sample carries 500,000 to 650,000 distinct CDR3 sequences, less than 20% recorded once. The TCR originated in a young man who received the YFV17D yellow fever vaccine. The sample consisted of PBMCs, taken less than 6 days after the first yellow fever vaccination. V is TRBV29-1 and J is TRBJ1-3; unclear D gene. For the CDR3, the DNA is TGCAGCGTTGACCCGGGAGTGGGGTCTGGAAACACCATATATTTT. Amino acid sequence: CSVDPGVGSGNTIYF.